This T cell receptor beta chain was recorded in a study of T cell repertoires in cytomegalovirus infection. Study as a whole: Indicated by public TCR beta signatures were CMV infection and matching HLA type.

CDR1 and CDR2 (germline): SGHDT, YYEEEE. This CDR3 has 17 residues. Overall study results and limits: CMV carriers with the relevant HLA were identified by cumulative public TCR beta family frequency. Across the ex vivo response, the dominant clonotypes were HLA-C-restricted CMV-specific TCR beta clonotypes.

TCRdb fed the reads into MiXCR, producing one record per CDR3 protein. This sample has more than 500,000 distinct CDR3 sequences, with 16% found just once. About this clonotype: Antigen unknown. An end of the junction differs from the germline gene, which may be a read error.

The rearrangement uses TRBV5-6 and TRBJ1-6; TRBD1 matches 7 bases. This clonotype was obtained from a human donor in good health (CMV status not recorded). Some clones in this sample may be carry-over from other donors' samples. The sample was CD8+ T cells from PBMCs. The CDR3 spells CASSGGQTSSYTSPLHF. The CDR3 DNA reads TGTGCCAGCAGCGGGGGACAGACAAGCTCCTATACTTCACCCCTCCACTTT.